The clone carrying this T cell receptor beta chain has only a few counts. The antigen is undetermined. V dropped 4 bases and J dropped 5 bases, with 6 bases sitting between them. The CDR3 sequence is 12 residues long. Germline V gene lookup returns CDR1 SGHRS and CDR2 YFSETQ. Specified time point: healthy volunteer bleed at 6 weeks. Researchers extracted total RNA from unfractionated whole blood. This record comes from a study of human T cells and chemical hapten exposure. Background on the study: Minor volume differences among pooled libraries chiefly drove per-sample TCR yield variation.

Study-wide results and caveats: DPC sensitization left the count of TCRs above 1 in 1000 unchanged.

Individual cDNA molecules had unique molecular identifiers attached to them by the library. As handled by the study authors: A typical sample had 93,000 or so TCRs, with roughly 23,224 to 690,600 overall. TCRdb passed the RACE reads through MiXCR, listing each CDR3 protein once. These V and J calls originate from TCRdb's pipeline instead of the authors' own analysis. The sample holds fewer than 100,000 distinct CDR3 sequences, about 8.6% seen once. Input material: whole blood. The origin of this receptor is a female donor in good health. Some clones in this sample may be carry-over from other donors' samples. J is TRBJ1-4 and V is TRBV5-1; D gene ambiguous. Here the CDR3 DNA reads TGCGCCAGCAGCGGCAGAAATGAAAAACTGTTTTTT. It translates to CASSGRNEKLFF.